These 6 T cell receptor beta chains came from one sample sequenced in a study of cytomegalovirus exposure and HLA in healthy donors (dated by TCRdb to 2015 to 2018). Libraries were prepared through the immunoSEQ multiplex PCR assay. A mixture of 60 forward primers for TCR Vbeta segments and 13 reverse primers for TCR Jbeta segments was used in the multiplex PCR. What TCRdb holds here is the immuneACCESS table cut down to in-frame rearrangements. Part of the clones is not present; checked against another copy, under half of the missing clones reflect an unresolved V gene, and the others are unexplained. The table for this sample lists more than 100,000 clones; 50% to 75% of them were counted only once. 8% to 9% of the sample rests with the top ten. The specimen sequenced was PBMCs. These receptors were taken from a woman in her 40s in good health and CMV-seropositive.

This clone was counted between two and nine times. V usage is TRBV6-1 and J usage is TRBJ2-1; 14 nucleotides align to TRBD2. V shed 4 bases, J shed 4 bases, and the junction held 3 bases outside the gene matches. Germline V lookup: CDR1 MNHNS, CDR2 SASEGT. The CDR3 is 16 residues long. The DNA for the CDR3 is TGTGCCAGCAGTGGTGGACTAGCGGGGGGATACAATGAGCAGTTCTTC. Residues: CASSGGLAGGYNEQFF.

The chain employs TRBV6-1 and TRBJ2-2; the match to TRBD2 covers 8 bases. V trimming: 6 bases; J trimming: 5 bases; junction bases outside the gene matches: 8. CDR1 MNHNS and CDR2 SASEGT come from the germline V gene. This CDR3 region has 15 residues. The CDR3 spells CASRVLGLGTGELFF. The CDR3 coding sequence is TGTGCCAGCAGGGTTCTGGGACTAGGGACCGGGGAGCTGTTTTTT.

This clone was detected only once. Relative to the germline gene, one junction end is altered; a read error may explain this. This chain uses TRBV7-7 with TRBJ1-4; D gene uncertain. CDR1 is SSHAT, CDR2 FNYEAQ, per germline (reference sequence). This CDR3 comprises 14 residues. Here the CDR3 reads CASSQSMADEKLFF. Here the CDR3 DNA reads TGTGCTAGCAGCCAGTCTATGGCGGATGAAAAACTGTTTTTT.

The V and J genes are TRBV28 and TRBJ1-4; TRBD1 matches at 10 bases. With 6 bases clipped from V and 8 bases from J, the junction kept 6 bases outside the gene matches. Germline loops: CDR1 MDHEN, CDR2 SYDVKM. The CDR3 is 14 amino acids. The CDR3 region is CASSIDRGQEKLFF. The CDR3 DNA reads as TGTGCCAGCAGCATAGACAGGGGGCAAGAAAAACTGTTTTTT.

The gene calls are TRBV28 and TRBJ1-1; D may be TRBD1 (6 bases). This CDR3 region has 12 residues. CDR1 is MDHEN, CDR2 SYDVKM, per germline. With 5 bases removed from V and 7 bases from J, the gap between germline ends came to 11 bases. The CDR3 sequence: CASSLDRNEAFF. In DNA form, the CDR3 reads TGTGCCAGCAGTCTAGACAGGAATGAAGCTTTCTTT.

This chain links TRBV15 with TRBJ2-5; TRBD2 matches at 7 bases. The J call may be faulty, since TRBJ2-7 better matches the DNA end. This CDR3 has 15 amino acids. Germline V gene lookup returns CDR1 LNHNV and CDR2 YYDKDF (reference sequence). The CDR3 coding sequence is TGTGCCACCAGCAGAGATCTCGCGGGAGATAACGAGCAGTACTTC. Its translation is CATSRDLAGDNEQYF.